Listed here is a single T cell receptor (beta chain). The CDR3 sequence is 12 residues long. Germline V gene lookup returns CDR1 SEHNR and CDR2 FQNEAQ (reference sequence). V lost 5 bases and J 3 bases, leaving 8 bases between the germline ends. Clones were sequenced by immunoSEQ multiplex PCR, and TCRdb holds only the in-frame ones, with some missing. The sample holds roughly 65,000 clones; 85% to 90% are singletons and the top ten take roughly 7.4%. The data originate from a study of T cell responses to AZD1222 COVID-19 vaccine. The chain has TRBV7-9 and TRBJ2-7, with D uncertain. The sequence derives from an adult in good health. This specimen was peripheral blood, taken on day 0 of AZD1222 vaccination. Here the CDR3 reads CASSPQHYEQYF. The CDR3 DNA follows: TGTGCCAGCAGCCCCCAACACTACGAGCAGTACTTC.